The clone carrying this T cell receptor beta chain was observed at least ten times. Antigen: not known. Germline values: CDR1 SQVTM, CDR2 ANQGSEA. V shed 3 bases, J shed 0 bases, and the junction held 6 bases outside the gene matches. The CDR3 is 15 amino acids. The sample comes from a study of T cells after yellow fever vaccination. The authors made TCR cDNA by 5'RACE template switching, adding a universal primer site and UMIs. MiXCR was run by TCRdb on the 5' RACE reads, yielding one entry per CDR3 protein. This sample carries roughly 310,000 distinct CDR3 sequences, 8.7% of them seen once, and the ten largest clones take roughly 18%. General study points: After the booster, about 95% of CD4 and around nine tenths of CD8 primary-response clones were re-detected.

The rearrangement joins TRBV29-1 to TRBJ2-3; 7 nucleotides match TRBD2. The material sequenced was PBMCs, taken on the day of the first yellow fever vaccination. This receptor was taken from a man aged 18 to 29 who received the YFV17D yellow fever vaccine. This chain's CDR3 is CSVEAGRGSTDTQYF. The CDR3 DNA sequence: TGCAGCGTTGAGGCGGGGAGGGGTAGCACAGATACGCAGTATTTT.